The present T cell receptor (beta chain) was sequenced within a study of vaccination and CD4 T cells after COVID-19 (dated by TCRdb to 2021 to 2024). Some background on the complete study: Convalescent patients had a positive SARS-CoV-2 result on nasal swab PCR, and of these patients, several had mild disease and one had severe disease. Six males and four females were included in the convalescent cohort, with two Hispanic individuals, seven Caucasians, two Asians and one multiracial person represented. The time from the second vaccine dose to post-vaccine blood sampling had a median of roughly 70 days and ranged from about 12 to 250 days. In around 9 COVID-19 convalescent patients and a handful of infection-naive healthy vaccine recipients, researchers compared the spike-specific CD4+ TCR repertoire from before mRNA vaccination with the repertoire from after. The cultures were stimulated with overlapping spike peptide pools from SARS-CoV-2 and from the common cold coronaviruses HCoV-NL63, HCoV-OC43 and HCoV-229E. Post-COVID blood samples from convalescent patients were collected a median of approximately 100 days after diagnosis, with a range of roughly 35 to 180 days. Control cultures received a CEFX viral epitope pool as the positive control, an HIV-1 Nef peptide pool as the negative control, or no peptide. Two doses of either the Pfizer-BioNTech BNT162b2 vaccine (n=8) or the Moderna mRNA-1273 vaccine (n=2) were administered to participants. The study at large found these results: Among the post-vaccine SARS-CoV-2-reactive clones in convalescent patients, a median 86.3% showed up only after vaccination, which suggests vaccine-specific priming. The median number of SARS-CoV-2-reactive clonotypes rose from around 21 after infection to 38 after vaccination, but the change was not significant. In convalescent patients, nearly all vaccine-specific clones (304 of 307) were found to be mono-reactive for SARS-CoV-2 spike rather than cross-reactive with common cold coronaviruses. Only a relatively small number of convalescent patients were included in the study, and early timepoints following natural infection were not analyzed.

CDR1 and CDR2 are drawn from the germline V gene: SNHLY, FYNNEI. The CDR3 runs 12 residues from the cysteine to the phenylalanine. Only the CDR3 portion is preserved as DNA: 36 bases, with reading frame beginning at the first base. V loses 6 bases at its end and J loses 8 bases; junction bases beyond the gene matches: 2. Regarding this clonotype: What antigen it recognizes has not been identified. Base-call qualities are not available, and no considerably larger clone is one nucleotide away.

Receptor amplification or capture employed PCR. DNA from cultured CD4+ T cells was subjected to TCR sequencing with the Oncomine TCR Beta short-read assay at the Johns Hopkins FTIC core. The QIAamp micro DNA kit was used to extract genomic DNA from the cultured CD4+ T cells. Oncomine TCR Beta libraries from cultured CD4+ T cells were pooled using unique dual indexes and sequenced on an Illumina iSeq 100. For the original study's pipeline: Non-productive sequences were filtered out, and CDR3s that did not start with C, did not end with F or W, or were shorter than 7 amino acids were discarded. The MANAFEST web application was used to identify antigen-specific clonotypes by comparing peptide-stimulated wells against reference wells and other culture wells. For a clone to be called positive, the clone needed an FDR below 0.05, an odds ratio above 5, and a productive frequency above 0.1% in at least two of three replicate wells. A clonotype counted as cross-reactive if it showed significant expansion both in the SARS-CoV-2 spike wells and in at least one common cold coronavirus spike condition. Using R version 3.6.1, CDR3 homology was evaluated through Levenshtein distances (stringdist) along with unrooted phylogenetic trees (ape). TCRdb reworked the public reads: Q25 trimming with fastp, MiXCR clone assembly, productive beta chains retained. All rows with the same CDR3 protein become a single entry with the most common DNA and genes. The V and J calls reflect TCRdb's pipeline rather than the authors' work. A total of 16,000 or so distinct CDR3 sequences appear in this sample, under 65% of them only once. About 4% of the sample is taken by the ten largest.

Taken with the paper, the label for treatment or condition translates to: roughly 11-day PBMC culture with coronavirus spike peptide pools or control peptides (ViraFEST assay). The study used the ViraFEST assay, which expanded antigen-specific T cells with peptide pools and then identified expanded clonotypes by TCR sequencing. Positive SARS-CoV-2 PCR tests in the convalescent patients dated from March to December 2020, before Alpha, Beta and Delta variants emerged in the United States. PBMCs were cultured at roughly 2 million per well in IMDM supplemented with roughly 5.2% human AB serum and 8.5 to 10 IU/ml IL-2, with around 10 ug/ml peptide pools added. On days 3 and 7, half of the culture medium was replaced with fresh IL-2-containing medium. CD4+ T cells were isolated after about nine days of culture through negative selection using the EasySep CD4+ T cell isolation kit. Ficoll-Paque Plus gradient centrifugation was used to isolate PBMCs from whole blood, and the isolated PBMCs were then either used fresh or cryopreserved at -140C. In general, triplicate wells were set up for every culture condition.

The source of this sequence is a human donor who had recovered from COVID-19. The rearrangement combines TRBV2 with TRBJ1-2; the central 11 bases match TRBD1. The sequenced sample was CD4+ T cells from blood, cultured in vitro, obtained before SARS-CoV-2 vaccination. The CDR3 region: CASRDRGPGYTF. The DNA is as follows: TGTGCCAGCAGGGACAGGGGGCCGGGCTACACCTTC.